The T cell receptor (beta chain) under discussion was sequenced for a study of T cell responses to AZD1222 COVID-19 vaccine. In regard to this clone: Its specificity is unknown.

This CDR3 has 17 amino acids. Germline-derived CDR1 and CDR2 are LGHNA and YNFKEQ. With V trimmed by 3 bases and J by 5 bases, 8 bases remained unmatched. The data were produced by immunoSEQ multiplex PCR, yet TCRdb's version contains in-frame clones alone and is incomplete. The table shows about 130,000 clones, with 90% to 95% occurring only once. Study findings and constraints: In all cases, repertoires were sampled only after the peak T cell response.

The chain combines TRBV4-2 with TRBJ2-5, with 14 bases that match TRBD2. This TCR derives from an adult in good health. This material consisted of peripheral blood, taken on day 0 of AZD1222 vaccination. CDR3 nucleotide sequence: TGTGCCAGCAGCCACGGACTAGCGGGGGGCGCCGTGGAGACCCAGTACTTC. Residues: CASSHGLAGGAVETQYF.